Below, 5 T cell receptor beta chains from the same sample are listed, as sequenced in a study of ipilimumab plus nivolumab after autologous stem cell transplantation. Clones were sequenced by immunoSEQ multiplex PCR, and TCRdb holds only the in-frame ones, with some missing. The repertoire holds about 40,000 clones, over 90% seen once, with around 1% in the top ten. The sample consisted of PBMCs, taken in a trial of ipilimumab plus nivolumab as post-transplant consolidation. These receptor sequences come from a male donor with multiple myeloma.

This chain connects TRBV2 to TRBJ2-5; D could derive from TRBD1 or TRBD2 (6 bases each). CDR1 and CDR2 from the germline V gene are SNHLY and FYNNEI. V was shortened by 2 bases and J by 10 bases, with 20 bases between the two germline ends. The CDR3 is made up of 15 amino acids. The CDR3 DNA follows: TGTGCCAGCAGTGAATCGTTCGGGGGCCCCCATGACCAGTACTTC. This gives the protein CASSESFGGPHDQYF. The full variable domain, in which reference TRBV2 and TRBJ2-5 provide the parts outside the CDR3, is EPEVTQTPSHQVTQMGQEVILRCVPISNHLYFYWYRQILGQKVEFLVSFYNNEISEKSEIFDDQFSVERPDGSNFTLKIRSTKLEDSAMYFCASSESFGGPHDQYFGPGTRLLVL.

The DNA of the CDR3 is TGCGCCAGCAGTGAGTCCCTGACTAGCGGTGCATACGAGCAGTACTTC. Amino acid sequence: CASSESLTSGAYEQYF. The chain uses TRBV10-2 and TRBJ2-7; TRBD2 agrees at 9 bases. The junction had 7 bases not matched to a gene; V was cut back by 0 bases and J by 4 bases. This CDR3 region has 16 residues. Germline V CDR1 and CDR2: WSHSY, SAAADI.

The rearrangement uses TRBV5-1 and TRBJ1-2; 8 bases are shared with TRBD1. Germline CDR1 SGHRS, CDR2 YFSETQ. V shed 5 bases, J shed 5 bases, and the junction held 8 bases outside the gene matches. The CDR3 consists of 14 residues. CDR3 nucleotide sequence: TGCGCCAGCAGTTACAACGACAGGGGATATGGCTACACCTTC. Translation: CASSYNDRGYGYTF.

This chain uses TRBV4-2 with TRBJ2-1, with TRBD2 matching 9 bases. CDR3 length: 17 residues. J lost 8 bases, V lost 1 base, and 12 bases had no gene match. From germline, CDR1 is LGHNA and CDR2 YNFKEQ. The CDR3 here is CASSQGTAGGTMDEQFF. The CDR3 coding sequence is TGTGCCAGCAGCCAAGGGACAGCGGGAGGCACTATGGATGAGCAGTTCTTC.

The chain recombines TRBV6-6 with TRBJ2-7; D remains ambiguous. V lost 7 bases and J 0 bases, leaving 4 bases between the germline ends. The V gene's germline CDR1 is MNHNY and CDR2 SVGAGI (reference sequence). The CDR3 totals 11 residues. CDR3 in DNA: TGTGCCAGCACATCCTCCTACGAGCAGTACTTC. Translating gives CASTSSYEQYF.